This T cell receptor beta chain appears in the sequencing data of a study of blood T cell repertoires in COVID-19. Turning to the study itself: The samples span acute and convalescent COVID-19 from the United States, Italy and Spain.

Per the original methods: Reference gene primer amplification in the assay estimated nucleated cell counts. Measured with immunoSEQ multiplex PCR; TCRdb has only the in-frame clones, and not every one. V, J and clone size are those of that table, while D and trimming were read from the DNA. The sample carries fewer than 55,000 clones, about 84% recorded once. The J segment lost 2 bases and the V segment lost 7 bases, leaving 9 bases of the junction unmatched. Looked up from germline, CDR1 is LNHDA and CDR2 is SQIVND (reference sequence). The CDR3 totals 15 residues. Sequenced material: peripheral blood. J is TRBJ1-2 and V is TRBV19, with 8 bases lining up with TRBD1. This TCR was sampled from a woman aged 55-70 years with acute or convalescent COVID-19. Here the CDR3 reads CASNPRTGSNYGYTF. In nucleotides, the CDR3 is TGTGCCAGTAATCCTAGGACAGGGTCGAACTATGGCTACACCTTC.